These 18 T cell receptor beta chains were sequenced from one sample in a study of blood T cell repertoires in COVID-19. Profiled with immunoSEQ multiplex PCR; TCRdb holds only in-frame clones, not every one. The sample consists of fewer than 95,000 clones, under 80% of them appearing once. Sequencing was performed on peripheral blood. Source of these receptors: a man in his 70s with COVID-19, enrolled during active disease.

V and J are TRBV6-6 and TRBJ1-6, with D possibly TRBD1 on 5 matching bases. The V gene's germline CDR1 is MNHNY and CDR2 SVGAGI (reference sequence). CDR3 length: 15 amino acids. The V and J ends lost 0 bases and 7 bases respectively, with 10 bases between them. The CDR3 loop reads CASSYSTGGNSPLHF. As DNA, the CDR3 is TGTGCCAGCAGTTACTCGACTGGGGGGAATTCACCCCTCCACTTT.

V and J are TRBV18 and TRBJ2-5; D is perhaps TRBD1 (5 bases). This CDR3 is built from 15 residues. Per germline, CDR1 KGHSH and CDR2 LQKENI. V dropped 2 bases and J dropped 1 base, with 11 bases sitting between them. CDR3 nucleotides: TGTGCCAGCTCACCAATAAGGACACTCCAAGAGACCCAGTACTTC. This encodes CASSPIRTLQETQYF.

The chain links TRBV29-1 to TRBJ1-5; no definite D call. This CDR3 has 14 residues. Trimming shortened V by 4 bases and J by 1 base, and 11 bases separated the two germline ends. Germline V lookup: CDR1 SQVTM, CDR2 ANQGSEA. The CDR3 nucleotides read TGCAGCGTTGTATCCGGTCCGAGCAATCAGCCCCAGCATTTT. Amino acids: CSVVSGPSNQPQHF.

The rearrangement uses TRBV28 and TRBJ1-2; 8 bases are a match to TRBD1. The CDR3 has 14 residues. From germline, CDR1 is MDHEN and CDR2 SYDVKM. Germline trimming cut 5 bases from V and 2 bases from J; bases unmatched to any gene: 4. The CDR3 sequence is CASSPGDRNYGYTF. The CDR3 DNA reads TGTGCCAGCAGTCCTGGGGACAGGAACTATGGCTACACCTTC.

The rearrangement links TRBV20-1 to TRBJ2-7, with a tentative D call TRBD1 (5 bases). The V gene's germline CDR1 is DFQATT and CDR2 SNEGSKA (reference sequence). The CDR3 is made up of 11 amino acids. The V gene lost 6 bases and the J gene lost 6 bases, with 12 bases spanning the gap. The CDR3, as DNA: TGCAGTGCCCGGGCAGGGTTCGAGCAGTACTTC. Residues: CSARAGFEQYF.

V and J are TRBV7-2 and TRBJ2-6; TRBD1 matches 7 bases. This CDR3 has 16 amino acids. CDR1 SGHTA and CDR2 FQGNSA come from the germline V gene. The V segment lost 5 bases and the J segment 4 bases; nucleotides outside the gene matches: 8. The CDR3: CASSPTGVAGANVLTF. CDR3 DNA: TGTGCCAGCAGCCCAACAGGGGTTGCCGGGGCCAACGTCCTGACTTTC.

The rearrangement joins TRBV18 to TRBJ2-5; the match to TRBD1 covers 7 bases. Germline V gene lookup returns CDR1 KGHSH and CDR2 LQKENI. The ends lost 6 bases at V and 4 bases at J; junction bases unmatched: 5. The CDR3 is made up of 13 amino acids. DNA of the CDR3: TGTGCCAGCTCGCAATACAGGGGAGAGACCCAGTACTTC. The encoded protein is CASSQYRGETQYF.

In its sample, this clone was seen once. The chain recombines TRBV6-4 with TRBJ1-2, with D unresolved. Germline-derived CDR1 and CDR2 are MRHNA and SNTAGT. CDR3 length: 14 residues. The V end lost 5 bases, the J end lost 5 bases, and 15 bases lay between the germline ends. As DNA, the CDR3 is TGTGCCAGCAGTCGGGAGGGAGTAGTTTATGGCTACACCTTC. Protein sequence: CASSREGVVYGYTF.

The CDR3 sequence: CASSLDAATYEQYF. CDR3 nucleotides: TGTGCCAGCAGCTTAGACGCCGCTACCTACGAGCAGTACTTC. The chain carries TRBV7-9 and TRBJ2-7; D uncertain. CDR3 length: 14 residues. Trimming cost V 1 base and J 2 bases, with 9 bases left between them. CDR1 and CDR2 from the germline V gene are SEHNR and FQNEAQ (reference sequence).

This clone has only a few counts. The gene calls are TRBV7-2 and TRBJ1-2; 7 nucleotides line up with TRBD1. Germline V lookup: CDR1 SGHTA, CDR2 FQGNSA. This CDR3 has 16 amino acids. V shed 2 bases, J shed 4 bases, and the junction held 10 bases outside the gene matches. CDR3 loop: CASSLLTSTGIYGYTF. The CDR3 DNA follows: TGTGCCAGCAGCTTACTCACATCGACAGGGATCTATGGCTACACCTTC.

J is TRBJ1-2 and V is TRBV7-2; no clear D. CDR3 length: 12 amino acids. Trimming shortened V by 1 base and J by 5 bases, and 5 bases separated the two germline ends. Per germline, CDR1 SGHTA and CDR2 FQGNSA. The CDR3: CASSLGEYGYTF. In nucleotides, the CDR3 is TGTGCCAGCAGCTTAGGGGAGTATGGCTACACCTTC.

The CDR3 loop reads CASSPRFDGNYEQYF. The CDR3 DNA reads TGTGCCAGCAGTCCGCGGTTCGACGGGAACTACGAGCAGTACTTC. V usage is TRBV6-2 or TRBV6-3 and J usage is TRBJ2-7; maybe TRBD2 (5 bases). Trimming shortened V by 5 bases and J by 3 bases, and 17 bases separated the two germline ends. This CDR3 spans 15 amino acids. CDR1 MNHEY and CDR2 SVGEGT come from the germline V gene.

There are a few counts of this clone. This sequence joins TRBV12-3 or TRBV12-4 and TRBJ1-2; D is uncertain. This CDR3 spans 13 amino acids. V dropped 3 bases and J dropped 4 bases, with 9 bases sitting between them. CDR3 residues: CASSLNAGYGYTF. CDR3 in DNA: TGTGCCAGCAGTTTGAACGCGGGCTATGGCTACACCTTC.

This chain connects TRBV19 to TRBJ1-2; 9 nucleotides align to TRBD1. The length of the CDR3 is 13 residues. V trimming: 7 bases; J trimming: 10 bases; junction bases outside the gene matches: 10. Germline CDR1 is LNHDA and CDR2 is SQIVND (reference sequence). Written as DNA, the CDR3 is TGTGCCAGTACGGACAGGGGCTTTCCCCCCTACACCTTC. Its translation: CASTDRGFPPYTF.

The chain carries TRBV3-1 (or the pseudogene TRBV3-2) and TRBJ2-2; D is possibly TRBD1 (6 bases). CDR3 length: 14 residues. Trimming shortened V by 10 bases and J by 5 bases, and 17 bases separated the two germline ends. Per germline, CDR1 LGHDT and CDR2 YNNKEL (reference sequence). The chain's CDR3 is CATGVAPDTGELFF. CDR3 bases: TGTGCCACAGGGGTAGCTCCGGATACCGGGGAGCTGTTTTTT.

The chain links TRBV6-5 to TRBJ1-1; 9 bases are shared with TRBD1. This CDR3 region has 14 residues. V lost 2 bases and J lost 7; bases outside the gene matches: 5. In germline, CDR1 is MNHEY, CDR2 SVGAGI. CDR3 bases: TGTGCCAGCAGTTACGGGGGACAGGGTAATGAAGCTTTCTTT. Protein sequence: CASSYGGQGNEAFF.

The rearrangement links TRBV11-2 to TRBJ2-3; possibly TRBD1 for D (5 bases). The CDR3 is made up of 16 amino acids. Trimming pared 5 bases from V and 0 bases from J, leaving 15 bases between. CDR1 and CDR2 from the germline V gene are SGHAT and FQNNGV. The CDR3 sequence is CASSISQGRSTDTQYF. Here the CDR3 DNA reads TGTGCCAGCAGCATATCCCAGGGTCGGAGCACAGATACGCAGTATTTT.

The chain recombines TRBV6-1 with TRBJ1-6; D is unclear. The ends were cut back, 1 base at V and 10 bases at J, with 8 bases in the middle. This CDR3 is built from 13 residues. The germline V gene has CDR1 MNHNS and CDR2 SASEGT. The CDR3 DNA reads TGTGCCAGCAGTGAAGACGGGGTCTCACCCCTCCACTTT. It is translated as CASSEDGVSPLHF.